The 9 T cell receptor beta chains below all came from one sample that was sequenced in a study of shared clonotypes between healthy human individuals. Profiling relied on immunoSEQ multiplex PCR, and the TCRdb table lists in-frame clones only, not all of them. The table shows 850,000 to 1,200,000 clones, with about 77% occurring only once. Sample: memory CD4+ T cells sorted from blood. As to subset: CD45RA-negative fraction. These receptors came from a man younger than 30 in good health.

This clone was seen more than once but under ten times. J is TRBJ2-3 and V is TRBV7-2; D is perhaps TRBD2 (5 bases). Trimming left V 5 bases short and J 2 bases short, with 11 bases between. CDR1 SGHTA and CDR2 FQGNSA come from the germline V gene. This CDR3 contains 14 residues. The DNA of the CDR3 is TGTGCCAGCAGCAATAGACTAACCACAGATACGCAGTATTTT. It translates to CASSNRLTTDTQYF. Filled out from reference TRBV7-2 and TRBJ2-3, the complete variable domain reads GAGVSQSPSNKVTEKGKDVELRCDPISGHTALYWYRQSLGQGLEFLIYFQGNSAPDKSGLPSDRFSAERTGGSVSTLTIQRTQQEDSAVYLCASSNRLTTDTQYFGPGTRLTVL.

J is TRBJ1-4 and V is TRBV5-1; D ambiguous. Trimming cost V 4 bases and J 1 base, with 11 bases left between them. In germline, CDR1 is SGHRS, CDR2 YFSETQ. This CDR3 is built from 15 residues. CDR3 protein: CASSTGKGTNEKLFF. CDR3 DNA: TGCGCCAGCAGCACGGGAAAGGGAACTAATGAAAAACTGTTTTTT.

In DNA form, the CDR3 reads TGTGCCAGCAGCGGACAGCGCGAAACCTTC. Its protein is CASSGQRETF. The rearrangement joins TRBV14 to TRBJ1-2; a possible D gene is TRBD1 (6 bases). CDR1 is SGHDN and CDR2 is FVKESK in the germline V gene. Deletions cut 5 bases from V and 14 bases from J, with 12 bases between. The CDR3 covers 10 residues.

As for this clone: This clone may be a read error of a much larger clone one base away. The sample holds other DNA sequences that translate to the same CDR3. This chain joins TRBV30 and TRBJ2-2, with D unresolved. The ends were cut back, 3 bases at V and 3 bases at J, with 2 bases in the middle. Germline lookup yields CDR1 GTSNPN and CDR2 SVGIG (reference sequence). This CDR3 is built from 11 residues. CDR3 amino acids: CAWRDTGELFF. The CDR3 DNA sequence: TGTGCCTGGAGGGACACCGGGGAGCTGTTTTTT.

This clone has only a few counts. This sequence joins TRBV6-1 and TRBJ1-5; D is perhaps TRBD1 (5 bases). Germline CDR1 and CDR2: MNHNS and SASEGT. With 8 bases removed from V and 6 bases from J, the gap between germline ends came to 11 bases. This CDR3 has 12 amino acids. The CDR3 spells CASGTLGQPQHF. The CDR3, as DNA: TGTGCCAGCGGGACTTTGGGTCAGCCCCAGCATTTT.

V is TRBV6-1 and J is TRBJ2-7; 9 bases fit TRBD1. Germline CDR1 MNHNS, CDR2 SASEGT. This CDR3 comprises 14 residues. With V trimmed by 6 bases and J by 5 bases, 8 bases remained unmatched. The CDR3 reads CASRVGTGFDEQYF. Here the CDR3 DNA reads TGTGCCAGCAGAGTCGGGACAGGGTTCGACGAGCAGTACTTC.

This clone appeared once. The V gene is TRBV11-1, the J gene TRBJ2-1; 11 nucleotides line up with TRBD2. The CDR3 consists of 16 residues. CDR1 and CDR2 from the germline V gene are SGHAT and FQDESV (reference sequence). V lost 5 bases, J lost 2 bases, and 5 bases stayed unmatched. In DNA form, the CDR3 reads TGTGCCAGCAGCCAGGGACTAGCGGCTACCTACAATGAGCAGTTCTTC. It encodes CASSQGLAATYNEQFF.

CDR3 in DNA: TGTGCCAGCAGCTTAAATGCCCCCGATCAGCCCCAGCATTTT. Encoded protein: CASSLNAPDQPQHF. The chain is built from TRBV7-9 and TRBJ1-5; D remains ambiguous. The V end was cut by 2 bases, the J end by 5 bases, with 10 bases between. This CDR3 contains 14 residues. Germline CDR1 is SEHNR and CDR2 is FQNEAQ (reference sequence).

To note about this clone: The sample contains more than one DNA sequence encoding this CDR3. The rearrangement uses TRBV7-6 and TRBJ2-3, with 8 bases fitting TRBD2. V gave up 1 base and J gave up 2 bases; unmatched junction bases: 5. CDR3 size: 16 residues. The germline V gene has CDR1 SGHVS and CDR2 FNYEAQ. CDR3 region: CASSLDSGGNTDTQYF. CDR3 DNA sequence: TGTGCCAGCAGCTTAGACTCGGGGGGGAACACAGATACGCAGTATTTT.